This entry lists 19 T cell receptor beta chains sequenced from one sample in a study of shared clonotypes between healthy human individuals. Naive CD8 cells lacked CD45RO and underwent positive selection for CCR7, leaving out terminally differentiated effector memory CD45RA+ cells. This table comes from immunoSEQ multiplex PCR, and its TCRdb copy is limited to in-frame clones, with some not included. In the table there are millions of clones, roughly 95% of which are singletons. The specimen was naive CD8+ T cells sorted from blood. The receptors shown here come from a man aged 18 to 35 in good health.

A word on this clone: The same CDR3 arises from other DNA sequences in this sample as well. J is TRBJ2-3 and V is TRBV13; D is unclear. The V and J ends lost 0 bases and 2 bases respectively, with 3 bases between them. Per the germline V gene, CDR1 is PRHDT and CDR2 is FYEKMQ (reference sequence). The CDR3 is made up of 13 amino acids. CDR3 bases: TGTGCCAGCAGCTTAGGACACACAGATACGCAGTATTTT. Translated, it gives CASSLGHTDTQYF. Variable domain in full (rest from reference TRBV13 and TRBJ2-3): AAGVIQSPRHLIKEKRETATLKCYPIPRHDTVYWYQQGPGQDPQFLISFYEKMQSDKGSIPDRFSAQQFSDYHSELNMSSLELGDSALYFCASSLGHTDTQYFGPGTRLTVL.

This chain connects TRBV10-3 to TRBJ1-6; TRBD1 agrees at 11 bases. V shed 0 bases, J shed 10 bases, and the junction held 8 bases outside the gene matches. Germline V CDR1 and CDR2: ENHRY, SYGVKD. This CDR3 comprises 17 residues. This CDR3 is CAISESGTGGNSSPLHF. DNA of the CDR3: TGTGCCATCAGTGAGTCAGGGACAGGGGGAAACAGCTCACCCCTCCACTTT.

V gene TRBV9 combines with J gene TRBJ1-5; TRBD1 matches at 7 bases. This CDR3 spans 14 amino acids. V shed 4 bases, J shed 4 bases, and the junction held 5 bases outside the gene matches. Germline CDR1 is SGDLS and CDR2 is YYNGEE. CDR3 residues: CASSPGQLNQPQHF. CDR3 DNA: TGTGCCAGCAGCCCGGGACAGCTGAATCAGCCCCAGCATTTT.

This clone showed up just once. The chain couples TRBV4-2 to TRBJ1-1, with a weak D call TRBD1 (6 bases). The CDR3 is 15 amino acids. Germline CDR1 reads LGHNA; CDR2 reads YNFKEQ. The ends were cut back, 0 bases at V and 4 bases at J, with 12 bases in the middle. The CDR3 DNA reads TGTGCCAGCAGCCAAGAGGCAGGGGCTGGCACTGAAGCTTTCTTT. Amino acid sequence: CASSQEAGAGTEAFF.

The V gene is TRBV14, the J gene TRBJ1-6; D perhaps matches TRBD1 (6 bases). Trimming removed 1 base at V and 2 bases at J, with 12 bases between. CDR1 and CDR2 (germline): SGHDN, FVKESK. The CDR3 has 17 residues. CDR3 in amino acids: CASSQAQQGPYNSPLHF. CDR3 in DNA: TGTGCCAGCAGCCAAGCCCAACAGGGCCCCTATAATTCACCCCTCCACTTT.

The chain recombines TRBV7-2 with TRBJ1-2; D remains unclear. Germline values: CDR1 SGHTA, CDR2 FQGNSA. With 5 bases removed from V and 2 bases from J, the gap between germline ends came to 15 bases. The CDR3 totals 15 residues. The CDR3 sequence: CASSSGEGYNYGYTF. In DNA form, the CDR3 reads TGTGCCAGCAGCAGCGGCGAGGGTTACAACTATGGCTACACCTTC.

The V and J genes are TRBV6-5 and TRBJ1-6, with D perhaps matching TRBD1 (5 bases). CDR3 length equals 13 residues. Trimming left V 3 bases short and J 9 bases short, with 9 bases between. Germline V gives CDR1 MNHEY, CDR2 SVGAGI. CDR3 DNA sequence: TGTGCCAGCAGTTATCGTGGGGCTTCACCCCTCCACTTT. Residues: CASSYRGASPLHF.

The rearrangement uses TRBV6-5 and TRBJ2-2; D could derive from TRBD1 or TRBD2 (5 bases each). Trimming shortened V by 0 bases and J by 3 bases, and 11 bases separated the two germline ends. This CDR3 region has 16 residues. Germline V CDR1 and CDR2: MNHEY, SVGAGI. CDR3 amino acids: CASSYSTGADTGELFF. The CDR3 DNA reads as TGTGCCAGCAGTTACTCGACCGGGGCTGACACCGGGGAGCTGTTTTTT.

A remark on this clone: Distinct nucleotide sequences in the sample also encode this CDR3. The chain carries TRBV6-1 and TRBJ2-7, with TRBD2 matching over 7 bases. The J segment lost 3 bases and the V segment lost 6 bases, leaving 2 bases of the junction unmatched. There are 12 residues in the CDR3. CDR1 and CDR2 (germline): MNHNS, SASEGT. CDR3 coding DNA: TGTGCCAGCAGCCCGGGGGGCTACGAGCAGTACTTC. It translates to CASSPGGYEQYF.

The rearrangement links TRBV2 to TRBJ1-4; D is ambiguous. With 7 bases removed from V and 0 bases from J, the gap between germline ends came to 18 bases. This CDR3 has 17 amino acids. Germline V gene lookup returns CDR1 SNHLY and CDR2 FYNNEI. The CDR3 is CASTGPGTPATNEKLFF. In DNA form, the CDR3 reads TGTGCCAGCACCGGGCCAGGAACCCCCGCAACTAATGAAAAACTGTTTTTT.

This clone was found a few times. Other DNA sequences in the same sample also yield this CDR3. The rearrangement uses TRBV29-1 and TRBJ2-7, with a tentative D call TRBD1 (5 bases). V was trimmed by 0 bases and J by 1 base, leaving 7 bases between them. The length of the CDR3 is 13 residues. In germline, CDR1 is SQVTM, CDR2 ANQGSEA. The DNA for the CDR3 is TGCAGCGTTGAAGACAGGGATTCCTACGAGCAGTACTTC. This sequence encodes CSVEDRDSYEQYF.

This clone was found once. The CDR3 sequence is CASSPGGPNQPQHF. As DNA, the CDR3 is TGTGCCAGCAGCCCCGGGGGTCCCAATCAGCCCCAGCATTTT. This chain links TRBV9 with TRBJ1-5; possibly TRBD1 for D (5 bases). CDR3 length equals 14 residues. Germline V lookup: CDR1 SGDLS, CDR2 YYNGEE. Trimming took 4 bases from V and 3 from J, leaving 11 bases between them.

The V gene is TRBV7-9, the J gene TRBJ1-2; 7 bases map to TRBD1. Trimming took 1 base from V and 0 from J; bases not matched to a gene: 2. Germline values: CDR1 SEHNR, CDR2 FQNEAQ (reference sequence). This CDR3 is 15 amino acids long. CDR3 DNA sequence: TGTGCCAGCAGCTTAGACAGGGGCGCTAACTATGGCTACACCTTC. This encodes CASSLDRGANYGYTF.

The rearrangement links TRBV27 to TRBJ2-1; TRBD2 might be the D (5 bases). V dropped 5 bases and J dropped 7 bases, with 15 bases sitting between them. Germline CDR1 is MNHEY and CDR2 is SMNVEV (reference sequence). The CDR3 sequence is 14 residues long. The CDR3 sequence: CASSPYATRNEQFF. The CDR3 bases are TGTGCCAGCAGTCCTTACGCTACTAGAAATGAGCAGTTCTTC.

The chain carries TRBV7-9 and TRBJ2-1; 7 nucleotides match TRBD2. Trimming cost V 4 bases and J 1 base; bases outside gene matches: 13. The CDR3 totals 18 residues. CDR1 is SEHNR and CDR2 is FQNEAQ in the germline V gene (reference sequence). Here the CDR3 DNA reads TGTGCCAGCAGCTCGCCCCCGAGGGAGGGAGTTTCCTACAATGAGCAGTTCTTC. It codes for CASSSPPREGVSYNEQFF.

The genes are TRBV7-2 and TRBJ2-3; 14 bases map to TRBD2. J lost 6 bases, V lost 6 bases, and 14 bases had no gene match. Germline values: CDR1 SGHTA, CDR2 FQGNSA. The CDR3 spans 18 residues. In nucleotides, the CDR3 is TGTGCCAGCAGTTCGGGACTAGCGGGAGTCGTCCCGGGGGATACGCAGTATTTT. It yields the protein CASSSGLAGVVPGDTQYF.

This chain uses TRBV14 with TRBJ1-4, with D maybe TRBD1 (6 bases). V dropped 4 bases and J dropped 3 bases, with 12 bases sitting between them. The V gene's germline CDR1 is SGHDN and CDR2 FVKESK. This CDR3 region has 15 residues. The CDR3 region is CASSLDRTANEKLFF. The CDR3 region has the DNA TGTGCCAGCAGCCTAGATAGGACAGCTAATGAAAAACTGTTTTTT.

This rearrangement joins TRBV11-3 to TRBJ1-2; no reliable D call. Germline CDR1 SGHNT, CDR2 YENEEA. V was shortened by 4 bases and J by 6 bases, with 15 bases between the two germline ends. The CDR3 has 14 residues. The CDR3: CASSSPGEVNGYTF. CDR3 nucleotides: TGTGCCAGCAGCTCCCCCGGAGAAGTAAATGGCTACACCTTC.

This chain uses TRBV28 with TRBJ1-5; possible D gene TRBD1, 6 bases. Germline loops: CDR1 MDHEN, CDR2 SYDVKM. Deletions cut 6 bases from V and 4 bases from J, with 22 bases between. This CDR3 has 17 amino acids. CDR3 DNA sequence: TGTGCCAGCAGCCTAAGGGGGGACACCTATTCGAATCAGCCCCAGCATTTT. Its translation: CASSLRGDTYSNQPQHF.